Listed below are T cell receptor beta chains from one sample, sequenced in a study of shared clonotypes between healthy human individuals. TCRdb keeps only in-frame clones here, not all; method: immunoSEQ multiplex PCR. The profile covers a few million clones, with around 95% appearing a single time and approximately 1.7% taken by the ten largest. The sequenced sample was naive CD8+ T cells from PBMCs. These TCRs come from a man aged 18 to 35 in good health. Some clones in this sample may be carry-over from other donors' samples. Both conserved end residues are part of each CDR3. A D gene is named only where the DNA matches it firmly. Some rows mark clone size as missing; the rest say once, few, many or name a class of expanded clone.

v_gene,d_gene,j_gene,abundance,CDR3aa,CDR3nt
TRBV5-6,NA,TRBJ1-4,NA,CASSGEGGNEKLFF,TGTGCCAGCAGTGGGGAAGGGGGTAATGAAAAACTGTTTTTT
TRBV7-9,TRBD1,TRBJ2-5,NA,CASSLGHRGPQETQYF,TGTGCCAGCAGCTTAGGACACAGGGGGCCCCAAGAGACCCAGTACTTC
TRBV28,TRBD1,TRBJ2-7,NA,CASSRDRGSNEQYF,TGTGCCAGCAGCCGGGACAGGGGATCGAACGAGCAGTACTTC
TRBV28,NA,TRBJ2-1,NA,CASSSFYNEQFF,TGTGCCAGCAGTTCGTTCTACAATGAGCAGTTCTTC
TRBV20-1,NA,TRBJ2-7,NA,CSARQGYEQYF,TGCAGTGCTAGGCAGGGATACGAGCAGTACTTC
TRBV13,NA,TRBJ2-7,NA,CASSLGRSATYEQYF,TGTGCCAGCAGCTTAGGCCGGTCGGCTACCTACGAGCAGTACTTC
TRBV7-9,NA,TRBJ2-7,NA,CASSLSSGYEQYF,TGTGCCAGCAGCTTAAGTTCAGGGTACGAGCAGTACTTC
TRBV19,TRBD1,TRBJ2-7,NA,CASSDRGEDEQYF,TGTGCCAGTAGTGACAGGGGGGAGGACGAGCAGTACTTC
TRBV10-3,NA,TRBJ2-5,NA,CAISESTPVREQYF,TGTGCCATCAGTGAGTCGACCCCCGTACGTGAGCAGTACTTC
TRBV2,NA,TRBJ2-1,once,CASRGLEQFF,TGTGCCAGCAGGGGACTTGAGCAGTTCTTC
TRBV28,TRBD1,TRBJ1-2,NA,CASYRGSYGYTF,TGTGCCAGCTACAGGGGAAGCTATGGCTACACCTTC
TRBV6-6,NA,TRBJ1-4,NA,CASRRIRNQGEKLFF,TGTGCCAGCCGGCGGATACGTAACCAGGGTGAAAAACTGTTTTTT
TRBV7-9,TRBD1,TRBJ1-1,NA,CASSPSTGDLEAFF,TGTGCCAGCAGCCCTTCGACAGGGGACCTTGAAGCTTTCTTT
TRBV7-9,TRBD1,TRBJ2-7,NA,CASSLDHRTGEQYF,TGTGCCAGCAGCTTAGACCACCGGACAGGCGAGCAGTACTTC
TRBV28,TRBD1,TRBJ2-1,NA,CASSSTIYGDSFFF,TGTGCCAGCAGTTCTACTATATATGGGGACAGCTTTTTCTTC
TRBV13,NA,TRBJ2-3,NA,CASSGGSTDTQYF,TGTGCCAGCAGTGGCGGAAGCACAGATACGCAGTATTTT
TRBV2,NA,TRBJ1-2,NA,CASVGAGYGYTF,TGTGCCAGCGTCGGAGCGGGCTATGGCTACACCTTC
TRBV9,TRBD1,TRBJ2-7,NA,CASSVQTGDEQYF,TGTGCCAGCAGCGTACAAACAGGGGACGAGCAGTACTTC
TRBV18,NA,TRBJ1-4,NA,CASSPPGATNEKLFF,TGTGCCAGCTCACCACCAGGTGCAACTAATGAAAAACTGTTTTTT
TRBV28,NA,TRBJ1-1,NA,CASSLQGWGTEAFF,TGTGCCAGCAGTTTACAGGGTTGGGGCACTGAAGCTTTCTTT
TRBV7-9,NA,TRBJ2-2,NA,CASSLSTTGELFF,TGTGCCAGCAGCTTATCGACCACCGGGGAGCTGTTTTTT
TRBV11-2,NA,TRBJ1-4,NA,CASSLVWRGPIADEKLFF,TGTGCCAGCAGCTTAGTGTGGAGGGGCCCTATCGCGGACGAAAAACTGTTTTTT
TRBV19,TRBD2,TRBJ2-1,NA,CASRLAGGHNEQFF,TGTGCCAGTAGACTAGCGGGAGGCCACAATGAGCAGTTCTTC
TRBV7-9,NA,TRBJ2-5,NA,CASSLGTSKARETQYF,TGTGCCAGCAGCTTAGGGACATCTAAGGCTCGAGAGACCCAGTACTTC